This T cell receptor beta chain appears in the sequencing data of a study of blood T cell repertoires in COVID-19. Study-level background: COVID-19 samples from acute and convalescent phases originated in the United States, Italy and Spain. T cells, B-cell-depleted T cells, or PBMCs supplied cDNA or gDNA.

Clones were sequenced by immunoSEQ multiplex PCR, and TCRdb holds only the in-frame ones, with some missing. The data show tens of thousands of clones, 80% to 85% seen once. Germline CDR1 reads MDHEN; CDR2 reads SYDVKM. This CDR3 is 18 amino acids long. With 6 bases clipped from V and 1 base from J, the junction kept 14 bases outside the gene matches. This chain joins TRBV28 and TRBJ1-5; TRBD1 matches at 8 bases. Sequencing used peripheral blood. This receptor was obtained from a woman aged 80 or over with active or convalescent COVID-19. The CDR3 spells CASSPGQGLSDSNQPQHF. CDR3 coding DNA: TGTGCCAGCAGCCCCGGACAGGGTTTGTCAGACAGCAATCAGCCCCAGCATTTT.